This TCR beta chain was profiled in a study of OX40 agonist ivuxolimab in advanced cancers. Overall study context: Administration of intravenous ivuxolimab to patients occurred every 2 weeks at 0.01 to 10 mg/kg. General observations from the study: CD4+ and CD8+ blood T cells expanded clonally by week 6 at 0.1 to 3.0 mg/kg. Expanded peripheral T-cell antigen specificity went undetermined. Some nonresponders likewise displayed low normalized T-cell clonal expansion.

In regard to this clone: Its antigen is currently unknown.

Germline V gene lookup returns CDR1 SGHAT and CDR2 FQDESV (reference sequence). The germline V and J ends were trimmed by 1 base and 8 bases, with 9 bases remaining between them. The CDR3 extends over 12 amino acids. Produced via immunoSEQ multiplex PCR; TCRdb's table is partial and in-frame only. The table has about 36,000 clones, around two thirds seen once. The gene calls are TRBV11-1 and TRBJ2-7, with a possible D match to TRBD1 (6 bases). Sample: CD4+ or CD8+ T cells sorted from blood, taken in a trial of the OX40 agonist ivuxolimab. The sequence was obtained from an adult with an advanced solid tumor such as melanoma, head and neck, liver or kidney cancer. The CDR3: CASSLGQAKQYF. The CDR3 nucleotides are TGTGCCAGCAGCTTAGGACAGGCAAAGCAGTACTTC.